These 29 T cell receptor beta chains were sequenced from one sample in a study of blood T cell repertoires in COVID-19. Sequencing used immunoSEQ multiplex PCR; TCRdb keeps in-frame clones, though not all of them. The sample lists around 150,000 clones, about 77% occurring once. The sample taken for sequencing was peripheral blood. The receptors come from a woman older than 75 with acute or convalescent COVID-19.

This clone was observed many times. This chain links TRBV4-1 with TRBJ2-6, with D maybe TRBD2 (5 bases). The CDR3 contains 16 residues. Germline V CDR1 and CDR2: MGHRA, YSYEKL. The V end was cut by 1 base, the J end by 2 bases, with 9 bases between. The CDR3 nucleotides read TGCGCCAGCAGCCAAGGAGGGTTAGCTGGGGCCAACGTCCTGACTTTC. It is translated as CASSQGGLAGANVLTF.

The V gene is TRBV18, the J gene TRBJ1-1, with TRBD1 matching 7 bases. The CDR3 is made up of 14 amino acids. J gave up 5 bases and V 1 base, and 4 bases lay outside the gene matches. CDR1 and CDR2 from the germline V gene are KGHSH and LQKENI. The CDR3 region is CASSPQGAWTEAFF. DNA of the CDR3: TGTGCCAGCTCACCACAGGGGGCTTGGACTGAAGCTTTCTTT.

This clone occurred once. This chain joins TRBV9 and TRBJ2-2; 9 positions match TRBD2. J lost 0 bases, V lost 3 bases, and 3 bases had no gene match. This CDR3 is built from 16 residues. From germline, CDR1 is SGDLS and CDR2 YYNGEE. The CDR3 spells CASSATSGSNTGELFF. The CDR3 DNA follows: TGTGCCAGCAGCGCCACTAGCGGGTCGAACACCGGGGAGCTGTTTTTT.

The chain is built from TRBV11-2 and TRBJ2-2, with 8 bases fitting TRBD2. Germline V gene data show CDR1 as SGHAT and CDR2 as FQNNGV. The V segment lost 4 bases and the J segment 1 base; nucleotides outside the gene matches: 8. The CDR3 loop spans 17 amino acids. CDR3: CASSSPRTSLNTGELFF. For the CDR3, the DNA is TGTGCCAGCAGCTCCCCTCGGACTAGCTTGAACACCGGGGAGCTGTTTTTT.

This rearrangement joins TRBV4-1 to TRBJ1-6; TRBD1 matches 10 bases. Germline values: CDR1 MGHRA, CDR2 YSYEKL. V lost 2 bases, J lost 5 bases, and 6 bases stayed unmatched. The CDR3 consists of 17 residues. The CDR3 DNA reads TGCGCCAGCAGCCAAATGACAGGGGGCTGGGATAATTCACCCCTCCACTTT. It is translated as CASSQMTGGWDNSPLHF.

The chain has TRBV5-1 and TRBJ1-6; no reliable D call. This CDR3 contains 14 residues. V lost 4 bases and J lost 7, with 12 bases in between. CDR1 SGHRS and CDR2 YFSETQ come from the germline V gene. Here the CDR3 reads CASSLRPSNSPLHF. In DNA, the CDR3 is TGCGCCAGCAGCCTCCGCCCAAGCAATTCACCCCTCCACTTT.

The genes are TRBV24-1 and TRBJ1-1, with a tentative D call TRBD1 (6 bases). V was pared by 4 bases and J by 2 bases, with 25 bases between. Germline loops: CDR1 KGHDR, CDR2 SFDVKD. This CDR3 region has 19 residues. CDR3 sequence (DNA): TGTGCCACCAGTGACTCCTCTCCAGGGGCGGGGGGCCGCAACACTGAAGCTTTCTTT. Residues: CATSDSSPGAGGRNTEAFF.

This clone was seen a handful of times. This chain joins TRBV5-4 and TRBJ2-1, with 7 bases matching TRBD1. Germline-derived CDR1 and CDR2 are SGHNT and YYREEE (reference sequence). Trimming removed 7 bases from V and 7 bases from J; junction bases left unmatched: 8. This CDR3 spans 13 amino acids. CDR3 sequence: CASAPGQSNEQFF. In DNA, the CDR3 is TGTGCCAGCGCCCCGGGACAGAGTAATGAGCAGTTCTTC.

The chain recombines TRBV10-1 with TRBJ2-7; the D gene is possibly TRBD1 (6 bases). Germline lookup yields CDR1 WNHNN and CDR2 SYGVQD (reference sequence). CDR3 length: 13 residues. The V and J ends lost 5 bases and 5 bases respectively, with 13 bases between them. The CDR3 DNA is TGCGCCAGCAGTAGACCCGGGACACACGAGCAGTACTTC. Protein sequence: CASSRPGTHEQYF.

This clone was detected only once. V is TRBV21-1 and J is TRBJ2-7; the table gives TRBD1 as D, unverified against the DNA. TRBV21-1 is tagged as a pseudogene. The CDR3 runs to 17 residues. The CDR3 region has the DNA TGTGCCAGCAGCTCTCACCCCAGGGTCCGTAGCTCCTACGAGCAGTACTTC. It translates to CASSSHPRVRSSYEQYF.

The CDR3 DNA reads as TGTGCCAGCAGAAGACAGGGTGCGGACACTGAAGCTTTCTTT. This sequence encodes CASRRQGADTEAFF. The chain couples TRBV6-5 to TRBJ1-1; TRBD1 aligns across 7 bases. The V segment lost 6 bases and the J segment 3 bases; nucleotides outside the gene matches: 7. The CDR3 covers 14 residues. The V gene's germline CDR1 is MNHEY and CDR2 SVGAGI.

About this clone: At one end the junction does not follow the germline gene, possibly because of a read error. CDR3 sequence reads: CASTITTSGSNEQFF. The CDR3 DNA is TGTGCCAGTACTATAACGACTAGCGGGAGCAATGAGCAGTTCTTC. The chain recombines TRBV19 with TRBJ2-1, with TRBD2 matching 12 bases. The CDR3 is made up of 15 amino acids. Germline loops: CDR1 LNHDA, CDR2 SQIVND (reference sequence).

The chain uses TRBV7-2 and TRBJ1-5; no clear D. V was cut by 1 base and J by 2 bases, with 12 bases left in between. CDR3 length: 16 residues. Germline CDR1 is SGHTA and CDR2 is FQGNSA. CDR3 sequence: CASSLVGGEGNQPQHF. The CDR3 coding sequence is TGTGCCAGCAGCTTAGTGGGCGGGGAAGGCAATCAGCCCCAGCATTTT.

The chain couples TRBV5-6 to TRBJ1-6, with 10 bases fitting TRBD1. This CDR3 comprises 15 residues. J was trimmed by 9 bases and V by 3 bases; bases with no gene match: 6. The germline V gene has CDR1 SGHDT and CDR2 YYEEEE. CDR3 bases: TGTGCCAGCAGCTCCCGGGACAGGGGACGTTCACCCCTCCACTTT. Residues: CASSSRDRGRSPLHF.

This rearrangement joins TRBV9 to TRBJ2-6; 8 nucleotides agree with TRBD1. V lost 0 bases to trimming and J lost 0 bases; unmatched junction nucleotides: 8. CDR1 and CDR2 (germline): SGDLS, YYNGEE. The CDR3 has 19 amino acids. The CDR3 reads CASSVVLDRVSSGANVLTF. The CDR3, as DNA: TGTGCCAGCAGCGTAGTCTTGGACAGGGTTAGCTCTGGGGCCAACGTCCTGACTTTC.

The gene calls are TRBV3-1 (or the pseudogene TRBV3-2) and TRBJ2-3; D may be TRBD2 (6 bases). Germline V gene data show CDR1 as LGHDT and CDR2 as YNNKEL (reference sequence). This CDR3 contains 14 residues. V shed 0 bases and J shed 5 bases, with 9 bases lying between them. This CDR3 is CASSQERRGDTQYF. The CDR3 DNA sequence: TGTGCCAGCAGCCAAGAAAGGCGGGGAGATACGCAGTATTTT.

In DNA form, the CDR3 reads TGCAGCGTTGCAGTGCTAGCGGGAGGGGGTGAGACCCAGTACTTC. This encodes CSVAVLAGGGETQYF. V is TRBV29-1 and J is TRBJ2-5; 12 bases fit TRBD2. V lost 4 bases, J lost 5 bases, and 8 bases stayed unmatched. Germline loops: CDR1 SQVTM, CDR2 ANQGSEA. The CDR3 spans 15 residues. Drawing the rest from reference TRBV29-1 and TRBJ2-5, the complete variable domain is SAVISQKPSRDICQRGTSLTIQCQVDSQVTMMFWYRQQPGQSLTLIATANQGSEATYESGFVIDKFPISRPNLTFSTLTVSNMSPEDSSIYLCSVAVLAGGGETQYFGPGTRLLVL.

V usage is TRBV6-5 and J usage is TRBJ1-6; D is ambiguous. The CDR3 length is 15 residues. V was pared by 6 bases and J by 5 bases, with 14 bases between. The V gene's germline CDR1 is MNHEY and CDR2 SVGAGI. The CDR3 loop reads CASSGRLVNNSPLHF. CDR3 in DNA: TGTGCCAGCAGCGGCCGACTGGTGAATAATTCACCCCTCCACTTT.

This chain uses TRBV2 with TRBJ1-1; TRBD1 matches at 7 bases. The trim removed 8 bases at V and 1 base at J, leaving 13 bases unmatched. The CDR3 sequence is 16 residues long. Germline CDR1 SNHLY, CDR2 FYNNEI. CDR3 coding DNA: TGTGCCAGCCTTAAGTCCCCGGGACAGCCGAACACTGAAGCTTTCTTT. Encoded protein: CASLKSPGQPNTEAFF. The full variable domain, with the rest looked up from reference TRBV2 and TRBJ1-1, is EPEVTQTPSHQVTQMGQEVILRCVPISNHLYFYWYRQILGQKVEFLVSFYNNEISEKSEIFDDQFSVERPDGSNFTLKIRSTKLEDSAMYFCASLKSPGQPNTEAFFGQGTRLTVV.

The chain recombines TRBV11-2 with TRBJ1-5; D gene uncertain. Trimming removed 0 bases at V and 1 base at J, with 7 bases between. Germline V gives CDR1 SGHAT, CDR2 FQNNGV. The CDR3 contains 15 residues. CDR3 bases: TGTGCCAGCAGCTTAGATCGGGGAAGCAATCAGCCCCAGCATTTT. It translates to CASSLDRGSNQPQHF.

The chain combines TRBV27 with TRBJ2-7; TRBD2 aligns across 11 bases. V lost 7 bases and J lost 2; bases outside the gene matches: 4. The CDR3 totals 14 residues. CDR1 MNHEY and CDR2 SMNVEV come from the germline V gene (reference sequence). The CDR3 reads CASKRLAGTYEQYF. The CDR3 nucleotides read TGTGCCAGCAAGAGACTAGCGGGAACCTACGAGCAGTACTTC.

A word on this clone: One junction end does not reproduce the germline sequence, and a read error may be involved. The chain carries TRBV7-9 and TRBJ2-5, with D possibly matching TRBD2 (6 bases). The CDR3 extends over 13 amino acids. Looked up from germline, CDR1 is SEHNR and CDR2 is FQNEAQ (reference sequence). The DNA for the CDR3 is TGTGCCAGCAGCTTAGCGCCAGTTGGCGGGGTACACTTC. It translates to CASSLAPVGGVHF.

The CDR3 reads CASSPLWGDGGYTF. The CDR3 DNA follows: TGTGCCAGCAGCCCACTGTGGGGGGATGGCGGCTACACCTTC. This rearrangement joins TRBV4-2 to TRBJ1-2; the D gene is possibly TRBD1 (5 bases). Trimming cost V 4 bases and J 8 bases, with 17 bases left between them. This CDR3 has 14 residues. Germline CDR1 and CDR2: LGHNA and YNFKEQ.

The chain combines TRBV5-1 with TRBJ1-5; weak D call: TRBD1 (6 bases). The CDR3 is 16 residues long. Looked up from germline, CDR1 is SGHRS and CDR2 is YFSETQ. V was trimmed by 4 bases and J by 1 base, leaving 15 bases between them. The CDR3 DNA follows: TGCGCCAGCAGCCCTACAGGGCGGCACAGCAATCAGCCCCAGCATTTT. Translation gives CASSPTGRHSNQPQHF.

This chain joins TRBV11-2 and TRBJ1-2, with 7 bases that match TRBD1. CDR1 is SGHAT, CDR2 FQNNGV, per germline. The CDR3 is 17 amino acids. V trimming: 1 base; J trimming: 4 bases; junction bases outside the gene matches: 12. Written as DNA, the CDR3 is TGTGCCAGCAGCTTAGTCCAAAGGACAGGCAAAGGCTATGGCTACACCTTC. Translated, it gives CASSLVQRTGKGYGYTF.

The sample holds one count of this clone. The chain has TRBV24-1 and TRBJ2-3; 10 nucleotides match TRBD2. This CDR3 is built from 15 residues. The germline V gene has CDR1 KGHDR and CDR2 SFDVKD. The ends lost 0 bases at V and 9 bases at J; junction bases unmatched: 5. In nucleotides, the CDR3 is TGTGCCACCAGTGATTTGCGGAGCGGGAGGGAGACGCAGTATTTT. Translation gives CATSDLRSGRETQYF.

V usage is TRBV6-5 and J usage is TRBJ1-3, with a possible D match to TRBD1 (6 bases). The CDR3 has 13 residues. Trimming shortened V by 7 bases and J by 3 bases, and 10 bases separated the two germline ends. Looked up from germline, CDR1 is MNHEY and CDR2 is SVGAGI. The CDR3 reads CASTPTGGNTIYF. The CDR3 DNA sequence: TGTGCCAGCACCCCGACAGGTGGAAACACCATATATTTT.

The CDR3 DNA reads TGTGCCAGCAGCCAAGATCCCCCGGGAGGGGGCCACAATGAGCAGTTCTTC. Encoded protein: CASSQDPPGGGHNEQFF. The J gene is TRBJ2-1, the V gene TRBV3-1 (or the pseudogene TRBV3-2), with D possibly matching TRBD2 (8 bases). There are 17 residues in the CDR3. The germline CDR1 and CDR2 sequences are LGHDT and YNNKEL (reference sequence). The V end was cut by 0 bases, the J end by 5 bases, with 17 bases between.

This clone appeared a single time. The chain joins TRBV6-6 to TRBJ1-5, with 7 bases lining up with TRBD1. The germline gives CDR1 MNHNY, CDR2 SVGAGI (reference sequence). V lost 7 bases to trimming and J lost 5 bases; unmatched junction nucleotides: 8. The CDR3 is made up of 14 amino acids. Here the CDR3 reads CASTRDRDYQPQHF. CDR3 nucleotides: TGTGCCAGCACTCGCGACAGGGACTATCAGCCCCAGCATTTT.